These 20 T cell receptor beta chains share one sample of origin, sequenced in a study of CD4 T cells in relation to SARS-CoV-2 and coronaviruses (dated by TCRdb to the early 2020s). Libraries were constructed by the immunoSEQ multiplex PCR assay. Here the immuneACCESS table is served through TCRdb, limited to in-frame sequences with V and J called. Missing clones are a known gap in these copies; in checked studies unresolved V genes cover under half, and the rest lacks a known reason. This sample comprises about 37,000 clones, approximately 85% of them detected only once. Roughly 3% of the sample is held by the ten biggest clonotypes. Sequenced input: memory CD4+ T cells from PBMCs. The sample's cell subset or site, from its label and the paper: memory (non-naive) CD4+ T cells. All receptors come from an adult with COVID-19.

The CDR3 region has the DNA TGTGCCAGCAGCTCGACACCCTCGGGTGGCTACACCTTC. This gives the protein CASSSTPSGGYTF. The chain employs TRBV9 and TRBJ1-2; D gene ambiguous. This CDR3 has 13 residues. CDR1 SGDLS and CDR2 YYNGEE come from the germline V gene. Trimming took off 4 bases at V and 7 bases at J, with 14 bases between the two ends. Supplemented by reference TRBV9 and TRBJ1-2, the full variable domain reads DSGVTQTPKHLITATGQRVTLRCSPRSGDLSVYWYQQSLDQGLQFLIQYYNGEERAKGNILERFSAQQFPDLHSELNLSSLELGDSALYFCASSSTPSGGYTFGSGTRLTVV.

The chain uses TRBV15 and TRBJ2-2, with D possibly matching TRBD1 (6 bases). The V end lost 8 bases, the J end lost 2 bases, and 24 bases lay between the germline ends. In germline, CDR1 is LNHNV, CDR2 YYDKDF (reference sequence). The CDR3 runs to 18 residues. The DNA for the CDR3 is TGTGCCACCGACGAGGGGACACTAAAGGGACCAAACACCGGGGAGCTGTTTTTT. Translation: CATDEGTLKGPNTGELFF.

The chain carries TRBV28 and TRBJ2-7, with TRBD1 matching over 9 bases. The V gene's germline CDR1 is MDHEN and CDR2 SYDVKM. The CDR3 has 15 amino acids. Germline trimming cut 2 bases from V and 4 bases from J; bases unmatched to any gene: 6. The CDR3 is CASSLGQGSGYEQYF. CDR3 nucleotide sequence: TGTGCCAGCAGTTTAGGACAGGGGTCCGGGTACGAGCAGTACTTC.

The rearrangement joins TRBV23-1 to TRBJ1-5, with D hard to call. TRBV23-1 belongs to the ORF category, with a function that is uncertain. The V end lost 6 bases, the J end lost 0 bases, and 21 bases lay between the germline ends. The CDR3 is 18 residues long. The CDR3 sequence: CASSTQQETDYSNQPQHF. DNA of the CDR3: TGCGCCAGCAGCACTCAACAAGAGACGGACTATAGCAATCAGCCCCAGCATTTT.

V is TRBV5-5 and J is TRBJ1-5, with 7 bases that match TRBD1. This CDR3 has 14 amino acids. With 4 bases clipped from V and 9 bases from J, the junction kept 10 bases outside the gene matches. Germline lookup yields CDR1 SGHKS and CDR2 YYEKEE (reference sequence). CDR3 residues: CASSLDRERPPQHF. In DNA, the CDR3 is TGTGCCAGCAGCCTTGACAGGGAGAGACCGCCCCAGCATTTT.

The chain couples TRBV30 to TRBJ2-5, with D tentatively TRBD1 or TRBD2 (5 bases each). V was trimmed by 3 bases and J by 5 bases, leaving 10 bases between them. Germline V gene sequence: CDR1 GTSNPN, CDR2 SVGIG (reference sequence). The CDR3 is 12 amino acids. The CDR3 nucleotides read TGTGCCTGGAGAGGTGGGGGTGAGACCCAGTACTTC. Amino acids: CAWRGGGETQYF.

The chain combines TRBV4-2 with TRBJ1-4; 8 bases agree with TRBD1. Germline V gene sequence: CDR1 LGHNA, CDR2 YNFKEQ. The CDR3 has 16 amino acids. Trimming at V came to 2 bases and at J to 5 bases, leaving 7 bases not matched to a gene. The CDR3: CASSQSAGGANEKLFF. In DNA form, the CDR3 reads TGTGCCAGCAGCCAATCGGCAGGGGGCGCGAATGAAAAACTGTTTTTT.

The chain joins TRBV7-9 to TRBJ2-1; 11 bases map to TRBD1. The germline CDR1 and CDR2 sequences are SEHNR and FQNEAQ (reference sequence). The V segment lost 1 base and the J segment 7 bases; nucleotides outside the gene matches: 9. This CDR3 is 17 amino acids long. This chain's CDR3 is CASSLVWDRGSKNEQFF. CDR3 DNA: TGTGCCAGCAGCTTAGTTTGGGACAGGGGGTCAAAAAATGAGCAGTTCTTC.

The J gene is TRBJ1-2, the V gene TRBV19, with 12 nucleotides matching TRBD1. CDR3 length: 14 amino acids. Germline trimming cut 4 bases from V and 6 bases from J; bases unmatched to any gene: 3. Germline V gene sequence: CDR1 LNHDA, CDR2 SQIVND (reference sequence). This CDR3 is CASSTGTGGDGYTF. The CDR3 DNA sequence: TGTGCCAGTAGTACCGGGACAGGGGGCGATGGCTACACCTTC.

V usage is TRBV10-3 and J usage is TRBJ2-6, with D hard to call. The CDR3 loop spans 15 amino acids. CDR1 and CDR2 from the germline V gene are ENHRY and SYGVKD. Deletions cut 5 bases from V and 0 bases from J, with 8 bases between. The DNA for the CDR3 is TGTGCCATCAGTTCGGCCCACTCTGGGGCCAACGTCCTGACTTTC. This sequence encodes CAISSAHSGANVLTF.

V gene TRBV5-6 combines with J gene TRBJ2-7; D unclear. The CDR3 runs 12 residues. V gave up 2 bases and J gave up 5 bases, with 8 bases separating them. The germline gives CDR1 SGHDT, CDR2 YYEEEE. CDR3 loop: CASSLEADEQYF. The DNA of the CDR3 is TGTGCCAGCAGCTTAGAGGCCGACGAGCAGTACTTC.

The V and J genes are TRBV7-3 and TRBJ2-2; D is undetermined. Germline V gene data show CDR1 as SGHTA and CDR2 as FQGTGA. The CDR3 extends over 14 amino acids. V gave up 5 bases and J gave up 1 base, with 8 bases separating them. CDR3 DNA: TGTGCCAGCAGCCAGGACGGGAACACCGGGGAGCTGTTTTTT. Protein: CASSQDGNTGELFF.

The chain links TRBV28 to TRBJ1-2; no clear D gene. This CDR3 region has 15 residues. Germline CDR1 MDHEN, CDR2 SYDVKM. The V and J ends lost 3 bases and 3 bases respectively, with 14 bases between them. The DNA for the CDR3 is TGTGCCAGCAGTTTCCCGCGGCAACCCCACTATGGCTACACCTTC. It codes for CASSFPRQPHYGYTF.

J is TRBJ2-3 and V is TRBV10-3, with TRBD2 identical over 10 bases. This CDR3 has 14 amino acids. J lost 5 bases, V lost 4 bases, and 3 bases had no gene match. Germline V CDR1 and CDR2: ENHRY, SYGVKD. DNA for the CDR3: TGTGCCATCAGTGTCGGGACTAGCGAAGATACGCAGTATTTT. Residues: CAISVGTSEDTQYF.

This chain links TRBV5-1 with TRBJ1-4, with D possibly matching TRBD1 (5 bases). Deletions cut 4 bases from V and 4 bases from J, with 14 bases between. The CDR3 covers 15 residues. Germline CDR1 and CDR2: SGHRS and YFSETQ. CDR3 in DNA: TGCGCCAGCAGCGCACTCTCAGGGATTAATGAAAAACTGTTTTTT. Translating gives CASSALSGINEKLFF. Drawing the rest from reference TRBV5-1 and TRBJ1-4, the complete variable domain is KAGVTQTPRYLIKTRGQQVTLSCSPISGHRSVSWYQQTPGQGLQFLFEYFSETQRNKGNFPGRFSGRQFSNSRSEMNVSTLELGDSALYLCASSALSGINEKLFFGSGTQLSVL.

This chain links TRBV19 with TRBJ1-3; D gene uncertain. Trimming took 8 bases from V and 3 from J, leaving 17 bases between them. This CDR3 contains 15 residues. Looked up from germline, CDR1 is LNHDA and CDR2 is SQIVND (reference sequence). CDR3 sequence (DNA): TGTGCCAGTTCCCCAGAGGATCGTCGTGGAAACACCATATATTTT. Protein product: CASSPEDRRGNTIYF.

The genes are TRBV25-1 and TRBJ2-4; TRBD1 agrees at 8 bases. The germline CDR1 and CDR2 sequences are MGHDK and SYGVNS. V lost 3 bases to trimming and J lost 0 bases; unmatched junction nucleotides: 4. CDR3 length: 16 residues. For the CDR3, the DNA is TGTGCCAGCAGTGAGGGCAGGGGGCTAGCCAAAAACATTCAGTACTTC. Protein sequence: CASSEGRGLAKNIQYF.

The CDR3 sequence is CASRTTSGSYEQYF. CDR3 DNA sequence: TGTGCCAGCAGGACTACTAGCGGGAGTTACGAGCAGTACTTC. The genes are TRBV28 and TRBJ2-7; 11 positions match TRBD2. CDR3 length: 14 amino acids. Trimming took 6 bases from V and 4 from J; bases not matched to a gene: 5. Germline-derived CDR1 and CDR2 are MDHEN and SYDVKM.

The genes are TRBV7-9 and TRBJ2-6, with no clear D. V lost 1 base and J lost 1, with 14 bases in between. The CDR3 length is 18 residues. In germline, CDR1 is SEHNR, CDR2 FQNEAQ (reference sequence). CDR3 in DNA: TGTGCCAGCAGCTTAGAGGCCTCAAGCATATCTGGGGCCAACGTCCTGACTTTC. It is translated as CASSLEASSISGANVLTF.

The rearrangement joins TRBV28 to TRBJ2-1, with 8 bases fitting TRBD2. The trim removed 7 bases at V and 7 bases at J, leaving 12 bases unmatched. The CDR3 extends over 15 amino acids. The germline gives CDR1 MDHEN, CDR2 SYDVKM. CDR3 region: CASTRGGSRRNEQFF. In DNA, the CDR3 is TGTGCCAGCACCCGCGGGGGGAGTCGACGGAATGAGCAGTTCTTC.